One TCR beta chain is described in this entry. What it binds is unknown. It was with 60 Vbeta and 13 Jbeta primers that the PCR ran. The method was immunoSEQ multiplex PCR; TCRdb's version includes in-frame clones alone and lacks a portion of them. The table records a few hundred thousand clones, 65% to 80% of them present only once. The sample originates from a study of cytomegalovirus exposure and HLA in healthy donors. The junction had 3 bases not matched to a gene; V was cut back by 2 bases and J by 2 bases. CDR1 is MNHNY, CDR2 SVGAGI, per germline (reference sequence). The CDR3 runs to 15 residues. Study findings and constraints: A few of the chains that were CMV-associated were confirmed in vitro to be specific for CMV antigens. It was about 180 TCR beta chains that were listed as cytomegalovirus-associated. A later analysis reportedly identified an Asian-associated ancestry cluster as carrying fewer N-insertions than the 666-donor mean. What TCR beta sequences reportedly achieved was accurate prediction of HLA-A and HLA-B alleles in most subjects.

Sequencing was performed on PBMCs. This TCR came from a man aged 35-49 years in good health and CMV-seronegative. This sequence joins TRBV6-6 and TRBJ2-7, with TRBD2 identical over 10 bases. The CDR3 DNA sequence: TGTGCCAGCAGTTACGATCTAGCGGGGGCCTACGAGCAGTACTTC. Its translation: CASSYDLAGAYEQYF.